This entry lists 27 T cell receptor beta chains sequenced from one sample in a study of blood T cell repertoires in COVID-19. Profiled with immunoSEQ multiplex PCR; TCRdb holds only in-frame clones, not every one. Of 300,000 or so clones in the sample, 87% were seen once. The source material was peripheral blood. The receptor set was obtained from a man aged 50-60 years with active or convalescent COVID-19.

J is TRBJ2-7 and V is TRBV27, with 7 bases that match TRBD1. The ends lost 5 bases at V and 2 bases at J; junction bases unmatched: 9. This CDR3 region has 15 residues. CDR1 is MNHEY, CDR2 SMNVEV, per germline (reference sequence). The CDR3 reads CASSKGAGRPYEQYF. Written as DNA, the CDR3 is TGTGCCAGCAGTAAGGGGGCCGGGCGCCCCTACGAGCAGTACTTC.

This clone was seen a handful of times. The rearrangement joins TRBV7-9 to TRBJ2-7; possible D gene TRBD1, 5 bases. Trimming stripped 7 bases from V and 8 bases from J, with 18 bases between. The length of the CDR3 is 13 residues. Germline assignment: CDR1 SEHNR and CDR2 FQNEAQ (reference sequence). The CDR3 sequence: CASTTEQGRKQYF. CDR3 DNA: TGTGCCAGCACAACTGAGCAGGGAAGAAAGCAGTACTTC.

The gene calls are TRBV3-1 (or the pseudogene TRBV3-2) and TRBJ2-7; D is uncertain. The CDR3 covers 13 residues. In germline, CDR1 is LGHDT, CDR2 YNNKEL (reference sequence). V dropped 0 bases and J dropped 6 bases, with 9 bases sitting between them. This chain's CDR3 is CASSQDTRSEQYF. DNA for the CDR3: TGTGCCAGCAGCCAAGATACAAGGAGCGAGCAGTACTTC.

For the CDR3, the DNA is TGCGCCAGCAGCCGTCAGGGACAGGAAAATTCACCCCTCCACTTT. The encoded protein is CASSRQGQENSPLHF. The J gene is TRBJ1-6, the V gene TRBV5-1; 8 bases are a match to TRBD1. With V trimmed by 4 bases and J by 7 bases, 7 bases remained unmatched. CDR3 length equals 15 residues. CDR1 is SGHRS and CDR2 is YFSETQ in the germline V gene.

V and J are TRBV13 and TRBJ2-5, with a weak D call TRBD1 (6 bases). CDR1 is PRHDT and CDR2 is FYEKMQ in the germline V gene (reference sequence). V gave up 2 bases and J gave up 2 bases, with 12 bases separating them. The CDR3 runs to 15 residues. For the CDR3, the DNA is TGTGCCAGCAGCTTATCGGCCGGACAGCAAGAGACCCAGTACTTC. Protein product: CASSLSAGQQETQYF.

DNA for the CDR3: TGCAGCGTTGAAGGTTGGACAGGGGTAGGCTACACCTTC. This encodes CSVEGWTGVGYTF. The genes are TRBV29-1 and TRBJ1-2, with TRBD1 matching over 9 bases. The CDR3 sequence is 13 residues long. The trim removed 1 base at V and 8 bases at J, leaving 5 bases unmatched. Germline CDR1 reads SQVTM; CDR2 reads ANQGSEA.

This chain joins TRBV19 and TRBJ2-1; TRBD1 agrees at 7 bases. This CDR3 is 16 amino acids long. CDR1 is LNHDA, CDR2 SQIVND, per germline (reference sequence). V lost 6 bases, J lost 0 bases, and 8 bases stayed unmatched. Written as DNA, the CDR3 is TGTGCCAGTAGGGTGACCGGGACAGTCTCCTACAATGAGCAGTTCTTC. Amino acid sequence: CASRVTGTVSYNEQFF.

The CDR3 sequence is CASSLNSGGAYNEQFF. DNA of the CDR3: TGTGCCAGCAGCTTAAATAGCGGGGGCGCTTACAATGAGCAGTTCTTC. The chain has TRBV7-3 and TRBJ2-1; 9 bases map to TRBD2. With 1 base clipped from V and 4 bases from J, the junction kept 5 bases outside the gene matches. CDR3 size: 16 residues. The germline CDR1 and CDR2 sequences are SGHTA and FQGTGA.

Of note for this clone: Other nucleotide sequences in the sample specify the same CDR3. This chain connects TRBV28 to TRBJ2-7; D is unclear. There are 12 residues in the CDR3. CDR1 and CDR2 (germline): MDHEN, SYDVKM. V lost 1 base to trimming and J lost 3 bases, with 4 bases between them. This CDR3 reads CASSLSGYEQYF. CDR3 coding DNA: TGTGCCAGCAGTTTATCAGGCTACGAGCAGTACTTC.

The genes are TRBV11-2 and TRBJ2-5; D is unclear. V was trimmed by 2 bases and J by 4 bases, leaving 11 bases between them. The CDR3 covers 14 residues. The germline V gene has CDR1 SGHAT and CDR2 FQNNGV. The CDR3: CASSLRQKGETQYF. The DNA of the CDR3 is TGTGCCAGCAGCTTACGACAAAAAGGAGAGACCCAGTACTTC.

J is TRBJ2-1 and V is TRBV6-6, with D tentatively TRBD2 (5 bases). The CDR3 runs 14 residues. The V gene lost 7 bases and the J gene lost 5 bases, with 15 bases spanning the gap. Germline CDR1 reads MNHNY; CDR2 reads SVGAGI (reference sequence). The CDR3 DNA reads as TGTGCCAGCATCGGAGGCACGGTAAACAATGAGCAGTTCTTC. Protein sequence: CASIGGTVNNEQFF.

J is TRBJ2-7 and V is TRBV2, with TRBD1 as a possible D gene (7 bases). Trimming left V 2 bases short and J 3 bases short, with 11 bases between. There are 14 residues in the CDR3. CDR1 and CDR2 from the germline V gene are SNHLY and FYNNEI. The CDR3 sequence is CASSEQGDFYEQYF. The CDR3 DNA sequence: TGTGCCAGCAGTGAACAGGGGGACTTCTACGAGCAGTACTTC. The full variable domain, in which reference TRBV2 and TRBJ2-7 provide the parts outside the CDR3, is EPEVTQTPSHQVTQMGQEVILRCVPISNHLYFYWYRQILGQKVEFLVSFYNNEISEKSEIFDDQFSVERPDGSNFTLKIRSTKLEDSAMYFCASSEQGDFYEQYFGPGTRLTVT.

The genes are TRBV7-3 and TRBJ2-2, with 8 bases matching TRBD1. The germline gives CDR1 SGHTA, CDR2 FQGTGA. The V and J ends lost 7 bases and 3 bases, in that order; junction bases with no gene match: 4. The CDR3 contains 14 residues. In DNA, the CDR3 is TGTGCCAGCACCGGACAGGGAGACACCGGGGAGCTGTTTTTT. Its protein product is CASTGQGDTGELFF.

This CDR3 reads CASSYGGSTEAFF. The CDR3 DNA reads as TGTGCCAGCAGTTATGGGGGGAGCACTGAAGCTTTCTTT. This chain uses TRBV12-3 or TRBV12-4 with TRBJ1-1, with D tentatively TRBD1 (5 bases). This CDR3 has 13 residues. Trimming took off 4 bases at V and 4 bases at J, with 10 bases between the two ends.

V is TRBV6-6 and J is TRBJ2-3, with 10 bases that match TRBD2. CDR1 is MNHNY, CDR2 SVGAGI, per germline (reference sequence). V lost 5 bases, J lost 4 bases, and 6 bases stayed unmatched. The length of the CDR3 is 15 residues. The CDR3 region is CASSPRTSGADTQYF. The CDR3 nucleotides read TGTGCCAGCAGTCCCCGAACTAGCGGGGCAGATACGCAGTATTTT.

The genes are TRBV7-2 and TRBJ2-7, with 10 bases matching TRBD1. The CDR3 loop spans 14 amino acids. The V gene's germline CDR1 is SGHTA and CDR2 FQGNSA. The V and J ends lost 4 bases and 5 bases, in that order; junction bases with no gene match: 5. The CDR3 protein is CASSSGQGNDEQYF. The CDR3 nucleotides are TGTGCCAGCAGCTCGGGACAGGGGAACGACGAGCAGTACTTC.

Here the CDR3 reads CASSLASGGLGTEAFF. In nucleotides, the CDR3 is TGTGCCAGCAGCTTAGCGTCGGGGGGTTTGGGCACTGAAGCTTTCTTT. V is TRBV7-8 and J is TRBJ1-1, with a weak D call TRBD1 (5 bases). Trimming pared 0 bases from V and 4 bases from J, leaving 15 bases between. This CDR3 has 16 residues. The V gene's germline CDR1 is SGHVS and CDR2 FQNEAQ.

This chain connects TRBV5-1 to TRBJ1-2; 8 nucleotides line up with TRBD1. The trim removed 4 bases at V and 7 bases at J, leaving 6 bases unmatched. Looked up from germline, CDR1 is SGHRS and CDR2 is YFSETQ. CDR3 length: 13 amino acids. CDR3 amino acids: CASSQGALGGYTF. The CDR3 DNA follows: TGCGCCAGCAGCCAGGGGGCTTTAGGTGGCTACACCTTC.

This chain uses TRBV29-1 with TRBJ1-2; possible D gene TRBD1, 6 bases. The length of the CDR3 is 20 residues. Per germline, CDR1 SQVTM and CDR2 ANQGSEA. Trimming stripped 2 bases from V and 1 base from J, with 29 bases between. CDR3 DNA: TGCAGCGTTGAATCATGGGATACCGGGACACAGATTCCCAATAACTATGGCTACACCTTC. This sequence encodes CSVESWDTGTQIPNNYGYTF.

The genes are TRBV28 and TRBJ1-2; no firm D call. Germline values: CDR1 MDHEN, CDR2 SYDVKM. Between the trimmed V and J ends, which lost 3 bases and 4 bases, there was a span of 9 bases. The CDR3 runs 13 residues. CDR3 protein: CASSFEQPYGYTF. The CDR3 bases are TGTGCCAGCAGTTTCGAACAGCCCTATGGCTACACCTTC.

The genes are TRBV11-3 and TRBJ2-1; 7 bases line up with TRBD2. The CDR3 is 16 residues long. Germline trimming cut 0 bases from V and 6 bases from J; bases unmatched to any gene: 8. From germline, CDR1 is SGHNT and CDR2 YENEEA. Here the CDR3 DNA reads TGTGCCAGCAGCTTAGATGCGGGAGCTGATGTCAATGAGCAGTTCTTC. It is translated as CASSLDAGADVNEQFF.

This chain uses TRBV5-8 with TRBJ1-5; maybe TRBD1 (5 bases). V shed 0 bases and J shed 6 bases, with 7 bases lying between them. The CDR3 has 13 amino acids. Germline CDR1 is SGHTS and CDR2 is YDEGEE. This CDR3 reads CASSLDRGQPQHF. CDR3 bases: TGTGCCAGCAGCTTGGATAGGGGTCAGCCCCAGCATTTT. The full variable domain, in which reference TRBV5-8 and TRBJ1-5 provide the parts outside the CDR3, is EAGVTQSPTHLIKTRGQQATLRCSPISGHTSVYWYQQALGLGLQFLLWYDEGEERNRGNFPPRFSGRQFPNYSSELNVNALELEDSALYLCASSLDRGQPQHFGDGTRLSIL.

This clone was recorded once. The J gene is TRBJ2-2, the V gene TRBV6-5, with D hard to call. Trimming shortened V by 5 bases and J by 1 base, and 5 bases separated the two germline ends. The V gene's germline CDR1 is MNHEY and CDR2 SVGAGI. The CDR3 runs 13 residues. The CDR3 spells CASSRLNTGELFF. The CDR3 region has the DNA TGTGCCAGCAGTCGACTGAACACCGGGGAGCTGTTTTTT.

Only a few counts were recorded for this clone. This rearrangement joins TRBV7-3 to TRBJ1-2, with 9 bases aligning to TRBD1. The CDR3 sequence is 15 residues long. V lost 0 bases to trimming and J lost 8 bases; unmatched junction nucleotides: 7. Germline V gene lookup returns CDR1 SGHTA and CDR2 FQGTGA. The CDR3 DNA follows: TGTGCCAGCAGCTTAACCCCGACAGGGGGGGAGGGCTACACCTTC. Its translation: CASSLTPTGGEGYTF. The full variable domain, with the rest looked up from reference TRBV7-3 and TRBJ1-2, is GAGVSQTPSNKVTEKGKYVELRCDPISGHTALYWYRQSLGQGPEFLIYFQGTGAADDSGLPNDRFFAVRPEGSVSTLKIQRTERGDSAVYLCASSLTPTGGEGYTFGSGTRLTVV.

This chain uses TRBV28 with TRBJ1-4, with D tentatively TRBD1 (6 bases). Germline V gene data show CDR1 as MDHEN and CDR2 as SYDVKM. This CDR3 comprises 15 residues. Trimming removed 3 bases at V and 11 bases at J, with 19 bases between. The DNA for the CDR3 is TGTGCCAGCAGTTTCCCCTCCGGGACAAGCGCTAAACTGTTTTTT. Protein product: CASSFPSGTSAKLFF.

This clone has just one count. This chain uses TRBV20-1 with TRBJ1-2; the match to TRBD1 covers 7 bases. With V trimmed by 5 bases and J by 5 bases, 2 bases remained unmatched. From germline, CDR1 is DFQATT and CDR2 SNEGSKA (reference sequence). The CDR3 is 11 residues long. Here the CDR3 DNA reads TGCAGTGCTTGGGACAGTTATGGCTACACCTTC. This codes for CSAWDSYGYTF.

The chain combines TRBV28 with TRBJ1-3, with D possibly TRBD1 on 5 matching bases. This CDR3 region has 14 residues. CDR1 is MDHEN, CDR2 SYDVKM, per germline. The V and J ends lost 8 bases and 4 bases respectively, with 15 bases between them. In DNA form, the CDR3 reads TGTGCCAGCGGGGCTGGTAGTACGGGAAACACCATATATTTT. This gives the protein CASGAGSTGNTIYF.